This T cell receptor (beta chain) comes out of a study of OX40 agonist ivuxolimab in advanced cancers. Background on the whole study: The costimulatory receptor OX40 (CD134) was targeted by ivuxolimab, a fully human IgG2 agonistic monoclonal antibody. Intravenous ivuxolimab was administered to patients every 2 weeks at six dose levels: 0.01, 0.1, 0.3, 1.5, 3 and 10 mg/kg. Among the approximately 50 dose-escalation patients, about 19 had hepatocellular carcinoma, roughly 15 melanoma, 9 renal cell carcinoma and 9 head and neck cancer. In the dose-escalation cohort, 82.7% of patients were male, and the mean age was approximately 60 years with a range of about 20 to 79. Prior anti-PD-1, anti-PD-L1 or anti-CTLA-4 therapy was permitted, and about 40% of dose-escalation patients had received checkpoint inhibitors. Partial responses occurred in three dose-escalation patients, of whom one had hepatocellular carcinoma and two had cutaneous melanoma. The purpose of peripheral TCRbeta sequencing was to test whether ivuxolimab changed TCR sequence diversity and led to clonal T-cell expansion. The paper describes the monotherapy dose-escalation part (N = 52 patients) of the phase I trial of ivuxolimab.

Comments on this clone: The specificity of this receptor is unknown. Qualities for individual bases were not recorded, and no much larger clone is one base off.

Patients with autoimmune disease history or receiving systemic immunosuppression were excluded from the trial. In every dose cohort, peripheral blood was drawn for TCR sequencing at baseline, cycle 4 day 1, and cycle 7 day 1. Samples came from an open-label, multicenter, first-in-human phase I dose-escalation trial of ivuxolimab. Adults with locally advanced or metastatic melanoma, renal cell, hepatocellular, or head and neck squamous cell carcinoma were enrolled in the trial. CD4+ and CD8+ T cells were sorted separately from peripheral blood before TCR sequencing. Study-level results and caveats: At doses of 0.1 to 3.0 mg/kg, clonal expansion of both CD4+ and CD8+ blood T cells was observed from baseline to week 6. On average, CD8+ T cells showed more expanded clones than CD4+ T cells after ivuxolimab. In partial responders in the 0.1-3.0 mg/kg groups, normalized peripheral clonal expansion was found to be among the lowest, especially among CD8+ T cells. Low levels of normalized T-cell clonal expansion were also seen in some patients who did not respond. Which antigens the clonally expanded peripheral T cells were specific for was not determined.

To sequence the TCRbeta CDR3 region, genomic DNA was isolated from the sorted cells. TCRbeta CDR3 regions were sequenced using the immunoSEQ Assay. As stored in TCRdb, this immuneACCESS dataset retains in-frame rearrangements with V and J assigned. A fraction of the clones does not appear; measured against another copy, unresolved V genes explain less than half of the discrepancy, and the remainder lacks a known reason. The sample table shows about 110,000 clones, and under 95% are seen once. Around 0.64% of the sample lies in the top ten. This clonotype was obtained from an adult with an advanced solid tumor such as melanoma, head and neck, liver or kidney cancer. The sample here was CD4+ or CD8+ T cells sorted from blood, taken in a trial of the OX40 agonist ivuxolimab.

The DNA reads as follows: TGTGCCAGTAGTCCCCTAGCGGGGGGGCCCGGGGACACAGATACGCAGTATTTT. Its amino acids are CASSPLAGGPGDTDTQYF. The rearranged chain carries TRBV19 and TRBJ2-3; 12 bases in the middle match TRBD2. Counted from cysteine to phenylalanine, this CDR3 has 18 amino acids. Of all the DNA, just the CDR3 is kept, 54 bases in frame from base 1. Unmatched junction bases come to 11, with V trimmed by 5 bases and J by 2 bases. According to the germline V gene (reference sequence), CDR1 reads LNHDA and CDR2 reads SQIVND.